This T cell receptor (beta chain) derives from a study of cytomegalovirus exposure and HLA in healthy donors (dated by TCRdb to the late 2010s). With respect to the entire study: In an earlier analysis of 587 of the donors, 276 Gb of sequence data and 90 million to 120 million unique TCR beta sequences from 150 million to 200 million T cells were reported. HLA typing covered class I and class II loci at four-digit resolution. Along with the approximately 600-subject first cohort, a separate validation cohort of over 90 different subjects was used. Genome-wide SNP genotypes for about 55% of the roughly 670 donors were used in a later genetic analysis, which treated that subset as a discovery cohort. An earlier analysis of about 620 of the donors applied high-throughput TCR beta sequencing to assess whether each TCR beta V gene segment acted as functional or pseudogenic. Roughly 300 gigabases of sequencing data and around 87 million unique TCR sequences were included in an early release covering about 700 HLA-typed donors. Of the approximately 400 genotyped donors, 81% fell in the genetic ancestry cluster associated with self-reported Caucasian donors. Rather than drawing on any new phenotypic data, the later analysis identified candidate immune exposures from TCR beta sequences and the way those sequences occurred across donors. The study combined high-throughput TCR immunosequencing, statistical association of individual TCRs with disease status, and machine learning to predict cytomegalovirus infection status. The aim of the study was to test whether cataloging public T cell receptors could identify signatures of past pathogen exposure. Donor age, sex, ethnicity and CMV serostatus were collected together with the repertoire data. A handful of DR-DQ haplotypes were handled as single units for association and clustering because linkage in the cohort was strong. The study used immunosequencing to profile the T cell repertoires of hundreds of subjects and linked those repertoires to cytomegalovirus serostatus. Among about 360 genotyped donors of the cohort, an average of about 240,000 unique TCR beta nucleotide sequences were sequenced per donor, around 20% of them non-productive. Every repertoire in the discovery cohort had been generated on one and the same sequencing platform. To study patterns of TCR occurrence, a later analysis re-analyzed previously published TCR beta repertoires from 600 to 750 donors and added high-resolution HLA genotyping. Typing coverage differed by locus: A, B, C, DRB1 and DQB1 were typed in roughly 620-630 donors, DQA1 in around 500, DPA1 in 600 to 610, and DPB1 in approximately 450.

In regard to this clone: The target of this receptor is not known. One base away there is no much larger clone; base qualities are not given.

The cohort comprised some 700 healthy bone marrow donors. Cohort members were all nominally healthy when sampled, although unrecorded immune exposures were likely present. The donor tested CMV seronegative, placing the donor among the 350 or so seronegative members of the cohort. Each donor provided a peripheral blood sample, and peripheral blood mononuclear cells were used for TCR beta sequencing. Genomic DNA extraction from the blood cell samples was performed with the Qiagen DNeasy Blood Extraction Kit. What the research found in general, with its limitations: A total of 164 TCR beta chains were listed by the study as associated with cytomegalovirus. Linkage disequilibrium might explain the correlated functional status among segregating V segments, but an unknown experimental factor could not be ruled out. Only TCR beta chains were sequenced in this cohort, and the absence of alpha or paired-chain data limited detectable features. Several of the top co-occurrence clusters appeared to be linked to parvovirus B19, influenza, CMV and Epstein-Barr virus, according to a later analysis. In vitro tests confirmed that a few of the cytomegalovirus-associated TCR beta chains recognize cytomegalovirus antigens. When HLA alleles, especially DR and DQ, strongly co-occurred, attributing TCR associations to individual alleles was difficult. A cluster of highly shared sequence variants was judged likely to be a technical artifact of the sequencing pipeline. Most CMV-associated TCR beta chains appeared to be HLA-restricted in a later analysis, and the HLA associations seemed to be driven largely by CMV exposure. The only immune exposure information available for the cohort was CMV serostatus. Specific HLA alleles were associated with more than 15,000 TCR beta sequences at a false discovery rate of 0.05 in a later analysis. Cytomegalovirus status was reported to be diagnosed by the classifier with high specificity and sensitivity in both the original and validation cohorts. HLA typing was unavailable for some donors at each locus, so association tests used only the typed subset. The 87-base-pair reads could not distinguish some IMGT-functional V segments, including TRBV6-2 and TRBV6-3, so those segments were excluded. In a later analysis, HLA-associated TCR beta chains showed more clonal expansion and lower generation probabilities than non-associated chains that were equally common. In a later genetic analysis, fewer N-insertions in productive TCRs were reported among donors in an Asian-associated ancestry cluster than the approximately 630-donor mean. In a later genetic analysis, a missense DCLRE1C variant was associated with V-gene and J-gene trimming of TCR beta chains, and the association was replicated in an independent cohort. According to the authors, the approach could potentially be generalized to other disease states and immunological phenotypes. While some public TCRs were present in many individuals, most TCR sequences turned up only very rarely across donors. A later analysis found that TCR association rates varied across HLA loci, with DRB1 alleles showing the most associated TCRs and HLA-C alleles the fewest. Sequencing depth was assumed to be roughly uniform across donors in the presence/absence analyses, though that assumption may not hold. A further reported finding was that TCR beta sequences accurately predicted the HLA-A and HLA-B alleles for most subjects in the first cohort. In an earlier analysis of approximately 590 of the donors, most TCR beta V segments appeared in productive rearrangements about 90% or about 30% of the time, broadly matching IMGT annotations. The earlier analysis of around 600 of the donors excluded 15 to 20 rarely observed V segments, including chromosome 9 orphons, because counts were too low.

To prepare the library, the immunoSEQ multiplex PCR assay was applied. A mixture of 60 forward primers for TCR Vbeta segments and 13 reverse primers for TCR Jbeta segments was used in the multiplex PCR. The CDR3 region of rearranged TCR beta genes was amplified from genomic DNA with a multiplex PCR assay. The Illumina HiSeq System was used to sequence the amplified TCR beta libraries as 87-base-pair reads. On the study's bioinformatics: A later analysis counted approximately 76 million unique TCR beta chains across the 640 or so repertoires, and around 9.9 million of these chains were shared by at least two donors. Raw reads were error-corrected and collapsed into unique sequences with a nearest-neighbor algorithm that merged closely related sequences to remove PCR and sequencing errors. V, D and J gene segments were assigned by aligning CDR3 sequences to IMGT reference sequences. For a sequence to be retained, a match of at least six nucleotides to both a V gene segment and a J gene segment was required. Rearrangements were called productive when the CDR3 lacked stop codons and stayed in frame with V and J; all others were non-productive. Following IMGT convention, CDR3 was defined as the stretch from the second conserved V-encoded cysteine up to the conserved J-encoded phenylalanine. Sequences without an unambiguous match to a single V gene segment were excluded from the earlier analysis of a few hundred of the donors. An earlier analysis of a few hundred of the donors called V segments functional above 56.7% productive rearrangements and segregating when the between-donor standard deviation exceeded 5%. To diagnose cytomegalovirus status from the catalog of TCR beta chain sequences, a statistical classification framework was built. A later analysis assigned V and J genes by comparing TCR nucleotide sequences with IMGT/GENE-DB human TR gene sequences. Using the TCRdist pipeline, a later analysis assigned CDR3 sequences along with most-parsimonious VDJ recombination scenarios. In a later analysis, each TCR beta chain was defined by its CDR3 amino acid sequence together with its V-gene family, and reads without a unique V-gene family were excluded. In a later analysis, fewer than 650 highly shared, low-generation-probability nucleotide sequences were removed to address suspected cross-contamination and a sequencing artifact. In a later analysis, a clonal expansion index for each public chain was calculated from normalized within-repertoire ranks of inferred template counts. A later analysis computed generation probabilities with a VDJ recombination model fitted to out-of-frame rearrangements, and checked the results against IGoR. A later analysis scored TCR-TCR, TCR-HLA and TCR-CMV co-occurrence with hypergeometric tests, applying a repertoire-size bias correction to TCR pairs. In a later analysis, false discovery rates were estimated by permuting HLA or CMV assignments 20 times. In a later analysis, co-occurring TCRs were grouped with DBSCAN, and TCRdist sequence similarity was added when clustering was performed within HLA-allele-positive subsets. Repertoires with fewer than 30,000 or more than 120,000 public chains were left out of co-occurrence clustering, as were about 5 repertoires with anomalous nucleotide sharing. TCRdb took over this immuneACCESS table, retaining in-frame rearrangements with V and J assigned. Such tables are incomplete; in checked studies, under half of the missing clones stem from an unresolved V gene, and the remainder is unexplained. V, J and clone size derive from that table, while D and trimming were established from the DNA sequence. Here the sample has under 110,000 clones; about four fifths occur a single time. The ten largest clones take up roughly 2% of the sample.

CDR1 and CDR2 were assigned from the germline V gene as MNHNS and SASEGT. The V end gives up 2 bases and the J end 6 bases, leaving 4 bases in the junction not matched to a gene. CDR3 length: 15 amino acids, cysteine to phenylalanine. CDR3 DNA is the only sequence kept; it has 45 bases, read in frame from the first base. The sequencing sample was made of PBMCs. In this chain, TRBV6-1 is recombined with TRBJ2-7; 13 of the junction bases match TRBD2. This sequence originates from a woman in her forties in good health and CMV-seronegative. The CDR3 region has the sequence CASSESGLAGAEQYF. The DNA is as follows: TGTGCCAGCAGTGAATCTGGACTAGCGGGAGCCGAGCAGTACTTC.